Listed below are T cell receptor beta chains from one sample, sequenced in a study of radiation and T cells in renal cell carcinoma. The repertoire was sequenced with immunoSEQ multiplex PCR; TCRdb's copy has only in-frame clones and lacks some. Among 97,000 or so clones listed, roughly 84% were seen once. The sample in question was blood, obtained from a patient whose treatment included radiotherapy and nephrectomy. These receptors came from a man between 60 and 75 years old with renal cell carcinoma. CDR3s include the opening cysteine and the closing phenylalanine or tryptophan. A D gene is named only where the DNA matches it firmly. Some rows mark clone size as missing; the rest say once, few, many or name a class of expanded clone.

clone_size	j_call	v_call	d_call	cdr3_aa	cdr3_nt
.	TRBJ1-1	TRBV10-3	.	CAISESGRDTEAFF	TGTGCCATCAGTGAGTCTGGGCGGGACACTGAAGCTTTCTTT
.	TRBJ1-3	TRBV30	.	CAWSVRTGIQEDTIYF	TGTGCCTGGAGTGTACGTACCGGGATCCAAGAGGACACCATATATTTT
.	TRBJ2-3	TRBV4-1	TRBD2	CASSQVQISGSTDTQYF	TGCGCCAGCAGCCAAGTACAGATTAGCGGGAGCACAGATACGCAGTATTTT
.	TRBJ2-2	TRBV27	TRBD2	CASTHRLAGVPNTGELFF	TGTGCCAGCACCCACAGACTAGCGGGAGTTCCGAACACCGGGGAGCTGTTTTTT
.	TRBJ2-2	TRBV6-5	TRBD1	CASSYTNRGGNGELFF	TGTGCCAGCAGTTACACCAACAGGGGTGGGAACGGGGAGCTGTTTTTT
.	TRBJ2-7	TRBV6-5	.	CASSYGQTYEQYF	TGTGCCAGCAGTTACGGCCAGACCTACGAGCAGTACTTC
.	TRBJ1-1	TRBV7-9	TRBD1	CASSVITGGPTEAFF	TGTGCCAGCAGCGTTATTACAGGGGGACCCACTGAAGCTTTCTTT
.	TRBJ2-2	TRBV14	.	CASSQARAGELFF	TGTGCCAGCAGCCAAGCTCGCGCCGGGGAGCTGTTTTTT
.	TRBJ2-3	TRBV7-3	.	CASSSETGTQYF	TGTGCCAGCAGCTCCGAGACGGGAACGCAGTATTTT
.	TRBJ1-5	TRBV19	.	CASRTGDFNQPQHF	TGTGCCAGTAGAACGGGTGACTTCAATCAGCCCCAGCATTTT
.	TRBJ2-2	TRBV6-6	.	CASSYLGVEYTGELFF	TGTGCCAGCAGTTACTTGGGGGTCGAATACACCGGGGAGCTGTTTTTT
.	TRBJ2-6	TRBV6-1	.	CASTIAGANVLTF	TGTGCCAGCACCATTGCTGGGGCCAACGTCCTGACTTTC
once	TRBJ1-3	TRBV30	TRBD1	CAWSVGQGAGNTIYF	TGTGCCTGGAGTGTGGGACAGGGGGCTGGAAACACCATATATTTT
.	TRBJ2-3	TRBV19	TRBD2	CASSIGRGDTQYF	TGTGCCAGTAGTATTGGGAGGGGAGATACGCAGTATTTT
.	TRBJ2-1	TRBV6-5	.	CASSTSNEQFF	TGTGCCAGCAGTACGAGCAACGAGCAGTTCTTC
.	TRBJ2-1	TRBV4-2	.	CASSQRGYEQFF	TGTGCCAGCAGCCAGCGAGGGTATGAGCAGTTCTTC
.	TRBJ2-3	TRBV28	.	CASSLALGAQYF	TGTGCCAGCAGTTTGGCGCTGGGGGCGCAGTATTTT
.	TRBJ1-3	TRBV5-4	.	CASSSEGVLGNTIYF	TGTGCCAGCAGCTCTGAGGGGGTTCTGGGAAACACCATATATTTT
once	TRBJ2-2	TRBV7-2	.	CASSPSLATFTGELFF	TGTGCCAGCAGCCCTTCTTTAGCGACATTCACCGGGGAGCTGTTTTTT
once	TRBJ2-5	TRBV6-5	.	CASSTRTIQETQYF	TGTGCCAGCAGTACCCGGACAATTCAAGAGACCCAGTACTTC
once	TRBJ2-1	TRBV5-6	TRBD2	CASSFARVGGNEQFF	TGTGCCAGCAGCTTCGCGAGGGTCGGGGGGAATGAGCAGTTCTTC
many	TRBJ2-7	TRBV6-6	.	CASSYFRGLRHYEQYF	TGTGCCAGCAGTTACTTCAGGGGTCTTCGCCATTACGAGCAGTACTTC
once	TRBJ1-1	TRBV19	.	CASSIEKIWASQAFF	TGTGCCAGTAGTATAGAAAAGATTTGGGCGTCCCAGGCTTTCTTT
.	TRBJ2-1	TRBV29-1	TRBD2	CSVESGRREFF	TGCAGCGTTGAAAGCGGGAGAAGGGAGTTCTTC
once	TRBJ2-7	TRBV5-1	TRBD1	CASSLWTGGYEQYF	TGCGCCAGCAGCTTGTGGACAGGGGGCTACGAGCAGTACTTC
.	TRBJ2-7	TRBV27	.	CASSLAPLSHSYEQYF	TGTGCCAGCAGTTTAGCTCCCTTGTCACACTCCTACGAGCAGTACTTC
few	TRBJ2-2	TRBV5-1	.	CASSPFLTPTVSGELFF	TGCGCCAGCAGCCCATTTCTGACTCCAACGGTTTCCGGGGAGCTGTTTTTT
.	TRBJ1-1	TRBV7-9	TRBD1	CASSPGGNTEAFF	TGTGCCAGCAGCCCAGGGGGGAACACTGAAGCTTTCTTT
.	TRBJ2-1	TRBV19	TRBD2	CASSQRVTSGYNEQFF	TGTGCCAGTAGCCAGCGAGTAACTAGCGGCTACAATGAGCAGTTCTTC
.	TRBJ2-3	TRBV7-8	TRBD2	CASSPRTSGASHSDTQYF	TGTGCCAGCAGCCCCCGCACTAGCGGGGCTAGCCACTCAGATACGCAGTATTTT
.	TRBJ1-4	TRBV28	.	CASSYGKWEKLFF	TGTGCCAGCAGTTATGGGAAATGGGAAAAACTGTTTTTT
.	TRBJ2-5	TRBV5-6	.	CASSLGPGRETQYF	TGTGCCAGCAGCTTGGGGCCGGGTAGAGAGACCCAGTACTTC
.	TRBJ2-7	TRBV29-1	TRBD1	CSVDYQGATSF	TGCAGCGTTGATTATCAGGGGGCCACTTCCTTC
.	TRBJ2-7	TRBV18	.	CASSLRAMYEQYF	TGTGCCAGCTCATTACGGGCCATGTACGAGCAGTACTTC
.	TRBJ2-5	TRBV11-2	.	CASSPQGETQYF	TGTGCCAGCAGCCCCCAAGGGGAGACCCAGTACTTC
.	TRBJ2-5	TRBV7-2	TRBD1	CASSSQGSQETQYF	TGTGCCAGCAGCTCACAGGGGTCCCAAGAGACCCAGTACTTC
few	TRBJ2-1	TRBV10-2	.	CASRLKGSYNEQFF	TGCGCCAGCAGGTTAAAGGGCTCCTACAATGAGCAGTTCTTC
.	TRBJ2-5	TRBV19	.	CASSFSPGLPGETQYF	TGTGCCAGTAGTTTCAGTCCGGGACTCCCGGGGGAGACCCAGTACTTC
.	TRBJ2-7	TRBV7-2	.	CASSLAWGQVEQYF	TGTGCCAGCAGCTTAGCATGGGGGCAGGTCGAGCAGTACTTC
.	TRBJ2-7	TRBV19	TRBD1	CASSIFAGQGYEQYF	TGTGCCAGTAGTATTTTCGCCGGACAGGGCTACGAGCAGTACTTC
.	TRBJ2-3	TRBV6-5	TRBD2	CASIGLAGGTDTQYF	TGTGCCAGCATCGGACTAGCGGGAGGTACAGATACGCAGTATTTT
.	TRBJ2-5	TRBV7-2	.	CASSFGGGQETQYF	TGTGCCAGCAGCTTCGGGGGAGGACAAGAGACCCAGTACTTC
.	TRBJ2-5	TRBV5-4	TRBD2	CASRQAGGEETQYF	TGTGCCAGCAGGCAAGCGGGAGGGGAAGAGACCCAGTACTTC
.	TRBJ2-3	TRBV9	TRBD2	CASSPRPGRLAEGHRDTQYF	TGTGCCAGCAGCCCCCGACCGGGGAGGCTAGCGGAAGGACACAGGGATACGCAGTATTTT
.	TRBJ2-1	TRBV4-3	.	CASSQEPLKNEQFF	TGCGCCAGCAGCCAGGAACCTCTTAAAAATGAGCAGTTCTTC
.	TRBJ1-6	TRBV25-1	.	CASRREYNSPLHF	TGTGCCAGCAGGAGGGAGTATAATTCACCCCTCCACTTT
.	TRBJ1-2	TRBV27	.	CASSSSGLHYGYTF	.
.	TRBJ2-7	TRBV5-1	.	CASSLDLPYEQYF	TGCGCCAGCAGCTTAGACTTACCTTACGAGCAGTACTTC
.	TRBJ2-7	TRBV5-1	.	CASSFLHEQYF	TGCGCCAGCAGCTTTCTGCACGAGCAGTACTTC
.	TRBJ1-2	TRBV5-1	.	CASSLAGNYGYTF	TGCGCCAGCAGCTTAGCAGGGAACTATGGCTACACCTTC
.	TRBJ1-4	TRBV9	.	CASSLRGETGHEKLFF	TGTGCCAGCAGCCTCCGGGGGGAGACAGGACATGAAAAACTGTTTTTT
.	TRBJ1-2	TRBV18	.	CASSPQSYGYTF	TGTGCCAGCTCACCCCAGAGCTATGGCTACACCTTC